This TCR beta chain was found in a study of shared clonotypes between healthy human individuals. Study-level information: Donor ages ranged 18 to 49 years: a couple of women, a few men.

Libraries were prepared by immunoSEQ multiplex PCR; TCRdb keeps only in-frame clonotypes and omits some of them. Here the sample spans approximately 500,000 clones, over 75% being singletons. Note on this clone: The antigen remains unidentified.

Study results and caveats: Only blood was sampled, and tissue TCR repertoires likely differ from blood ones.

CDR1 MGHRA and CDR2 YSYEKL come from the germline V gene. This CDR3 spans 15 amino acids. V was pared by 2 bases and J by 10 bases, with 17 bases between. The origin of this receptor is a woman between 40 and 50 years old in good health. Some clones in this sample may be carry-over from other donors' samples. Sequencing was done on a sample of PBMCs. V is TRBV4-1 and J is TRBJ1-4, with D maybe TRBD1 (6 bases). The CDR3: CASSQSTGGVRKLFF. The CDR3 DNA is TGCGCCAGCAGCCAATCGACAGGAGGGGTAAGAAAACTGTTTTTT.